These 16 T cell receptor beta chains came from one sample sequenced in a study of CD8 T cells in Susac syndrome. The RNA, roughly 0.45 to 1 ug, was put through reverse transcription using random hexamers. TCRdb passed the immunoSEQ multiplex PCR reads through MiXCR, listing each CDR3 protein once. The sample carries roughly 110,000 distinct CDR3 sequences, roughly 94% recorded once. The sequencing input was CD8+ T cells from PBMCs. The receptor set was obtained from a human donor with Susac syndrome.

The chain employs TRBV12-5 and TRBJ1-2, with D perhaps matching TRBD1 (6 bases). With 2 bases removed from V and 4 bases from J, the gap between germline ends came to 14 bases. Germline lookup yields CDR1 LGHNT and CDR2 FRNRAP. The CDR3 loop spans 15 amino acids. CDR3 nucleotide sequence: TGTGCTAGTGGTTTGTTCCCAACAGGGCCCTATGGCTACACCTTC. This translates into CASGLFPTGPYGYTF.

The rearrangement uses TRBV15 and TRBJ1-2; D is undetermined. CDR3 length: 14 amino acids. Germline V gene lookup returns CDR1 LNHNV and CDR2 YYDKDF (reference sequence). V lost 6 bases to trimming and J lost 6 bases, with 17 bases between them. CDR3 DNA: TGTGCCACCAGTCCACGGTCGGGCGCCGATGGCTACACCTTC. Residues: CATSPRSGADGYTF.

The CDR3 sequence: CSDPTSGTGDLEQYF. DNA for the CDR3: TGCAGCGATCCTACCTCCGGGACAGGGGATCTCGAGCAGTACTTC. The chain has TRBV29-1 and TRBJ2-7; 10 positions match TRBD1. The CDR3 contains 15 residues. Germline V CDR1 and CDR2: SQVTM, ANQGSEA. Unmatched junction bases numbered 15, after V lost 7 bases and J lost 6 bases.

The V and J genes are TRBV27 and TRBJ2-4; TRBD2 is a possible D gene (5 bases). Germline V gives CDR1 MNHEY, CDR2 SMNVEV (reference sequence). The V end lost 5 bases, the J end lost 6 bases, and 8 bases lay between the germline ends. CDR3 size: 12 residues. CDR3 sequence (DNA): TGTGCCAGCAGTCCCGGACTAAACATTCAGTACTTC. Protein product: CASSPGLNIQYF.

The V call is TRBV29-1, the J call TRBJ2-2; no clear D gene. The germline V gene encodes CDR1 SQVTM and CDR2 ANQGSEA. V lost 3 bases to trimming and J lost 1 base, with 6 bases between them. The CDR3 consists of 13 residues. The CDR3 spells CSVEQENTGELFF. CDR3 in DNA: TGCAGCGTTGAGCAGGAGAACACCGGGGAGCTGTTTTTT.

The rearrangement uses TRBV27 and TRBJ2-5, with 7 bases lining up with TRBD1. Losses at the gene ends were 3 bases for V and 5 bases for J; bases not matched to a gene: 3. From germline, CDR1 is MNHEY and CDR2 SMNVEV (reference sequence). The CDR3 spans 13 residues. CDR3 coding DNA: TGTGCCAGCAGTTTGACAGGGTGGGAGACCCAGTACTTC. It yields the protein CASSLTGWETQYF.

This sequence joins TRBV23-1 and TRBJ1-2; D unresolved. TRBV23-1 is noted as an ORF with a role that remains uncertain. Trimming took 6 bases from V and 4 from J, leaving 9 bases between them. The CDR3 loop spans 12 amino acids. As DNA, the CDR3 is TGCGCCAGCAGCCCATTGGGCTATGGCTACACCTTC. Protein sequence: CASSPLGYGYTF.

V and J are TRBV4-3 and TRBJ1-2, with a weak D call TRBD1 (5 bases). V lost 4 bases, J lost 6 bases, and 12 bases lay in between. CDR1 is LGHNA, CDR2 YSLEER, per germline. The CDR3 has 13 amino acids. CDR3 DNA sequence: TGCGCCAGCAGCCCGGAGCGGGGGGATGGCTACACCTTC. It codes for CASSPERGDGYTF.

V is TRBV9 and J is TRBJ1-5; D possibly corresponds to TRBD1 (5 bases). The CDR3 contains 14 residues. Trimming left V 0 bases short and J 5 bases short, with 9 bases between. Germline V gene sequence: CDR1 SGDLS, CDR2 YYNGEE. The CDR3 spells CASSVAGGHQPQHF. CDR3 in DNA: TGTGCCAGCAGCGTAGCCGGGGGACATCAGCCCCAGCATTTT. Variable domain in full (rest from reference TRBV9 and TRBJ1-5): DSGVTQTPKHLITATGQRVTLRCSPRSGDLSVYWYQQSLDQGLQFLIQYYNGEERAKGNILERFSAQQFPDLHSELNLSSLELGDSALYFCASSVAGGHQPQHFGDGTRLSIL.

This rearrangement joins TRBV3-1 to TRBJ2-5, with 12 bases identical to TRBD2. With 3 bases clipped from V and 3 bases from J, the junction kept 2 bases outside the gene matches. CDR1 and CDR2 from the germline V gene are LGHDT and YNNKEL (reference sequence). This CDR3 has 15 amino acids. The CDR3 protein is CASSHPSGGEETQYF. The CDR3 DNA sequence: TGTGCCAGCAGCCACCCTAGCGGGGGGGAAGAGACCCAGTACTTC.

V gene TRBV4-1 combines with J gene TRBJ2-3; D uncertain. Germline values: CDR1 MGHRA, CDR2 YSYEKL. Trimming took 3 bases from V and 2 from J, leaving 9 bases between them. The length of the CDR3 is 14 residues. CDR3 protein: CASSQAWATDTQYF. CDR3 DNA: TGCGCCAGCAGCCAGGCATGGGCCACAGATACGCAGTATTTT.

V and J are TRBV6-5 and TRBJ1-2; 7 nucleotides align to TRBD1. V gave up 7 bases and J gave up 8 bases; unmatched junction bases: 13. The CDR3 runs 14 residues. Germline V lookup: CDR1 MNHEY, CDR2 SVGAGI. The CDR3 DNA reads TGTGCCAGCAACCGGGACAGTGGGATGGGAGGCTACACCTTC. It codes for CASNRDSGMGGYTF.

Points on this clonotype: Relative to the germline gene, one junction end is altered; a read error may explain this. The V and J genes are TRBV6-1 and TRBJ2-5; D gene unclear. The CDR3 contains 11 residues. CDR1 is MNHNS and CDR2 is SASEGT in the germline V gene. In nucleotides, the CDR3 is TGTGCCAGCACTACCTCTGACCCCGTCAACTTC. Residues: CASTTSDPVNF.

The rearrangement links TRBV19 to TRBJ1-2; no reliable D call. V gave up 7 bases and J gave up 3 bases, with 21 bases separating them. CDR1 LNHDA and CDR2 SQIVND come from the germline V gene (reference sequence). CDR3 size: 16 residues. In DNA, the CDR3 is TGTGCCAGTACGGGCAAAAAGACACCCATGGACTATGGCTACACCTTC. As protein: CASTGKKTPMDYGYTF.

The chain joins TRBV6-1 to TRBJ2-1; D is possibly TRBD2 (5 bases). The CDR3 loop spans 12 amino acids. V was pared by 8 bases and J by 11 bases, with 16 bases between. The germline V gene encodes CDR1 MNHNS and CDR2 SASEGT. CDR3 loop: CASLVVGDKQFF. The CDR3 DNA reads TGTGCCAGCCTCGTAGTCGGGGATAAGCAGTTCTTC.

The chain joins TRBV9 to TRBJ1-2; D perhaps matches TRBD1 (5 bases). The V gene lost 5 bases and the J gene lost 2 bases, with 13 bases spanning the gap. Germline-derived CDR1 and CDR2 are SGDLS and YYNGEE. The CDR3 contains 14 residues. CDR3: CASSEGTANYGYTF. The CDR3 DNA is TGTGCCAGCAGTGAAGGGACGGCAAACTATGGCTACACCTTC.